These 13 T cell receptor beta chains were all obtained from the same sample, sequenced in a study of blood T cell repertoires in COVID-19. Method: immunoSEQ multiplex PCR; TCRdb's copy keeps in-frame clones and lacks some. The sample shows about 240,000 clones, around four fifths of them seen only once. Sequencing used peripheral blood. Source of these receptors: a woman aged 60-70 years with active or convalescent COVID-19.

The gene calls are TRBV5-5 and TRBJ2-3, with TRBD2 matching over 7 bases. Per the germline V gene, CDR1 is SGHKS and CDR2 is YYEKEE (reference sequence). Trimming cost V 1 base and J 3 bases; bases outside gene matches: 2. The CDR3 totals 14 residues. The CDR3 DNA follows: TGTGCCAGCAGCTTGTGGGGGGGGACAGATACGCAGTATTTT. Protein product: CASSLWGGTDTQYF. Together with reference TRBV5-5 and TRBJ2-3, the CDR3 gives the full variable domain: DAGVTQSPTHLIKTRGQQVTLRCSPISGHKSVSWYQQVLGQGPQFIFQYYEKEERGRGNFPDRFSARQFPNYSSELNVNALLLGDSALYLCASSLWGGTDTQYFGPGTRLTVL.

The chain uses TRBV30 and TRBJ1-4, with 9 bases aligning to TRBD1. Germline values: CDR1 GTSNPN, CDR2 SVGIG (reference sequence). V trimming: 2 bases; J trimming: 7 bases; junction bases outside the gene matches: 5. The length of the CDR3 is 14 residues. CDR3: CAWSKGQGSEKLFF. The DNA for the CDR3 is TGTGCCTGGAGTAAAGGACAGGGGAGTGAAAAACTGTTTTTT.

The chain has TRBV19 and TRBJ1-5, with TRBD1 matching 7 bases. The trim removed 6 bases at V and 4 bases at J, leaving 6 bases unmatched. The CDR3 runs 14 residues. Per the germline V gene, CDR1 is LNHDA and CDR2 is SQIVND (reference sequence). The CDR3, as DNA: TGTGCCAGTAGAACGACAGGGACGAATCAGCCCCAGCATTTT. Residues: CASRTTGTNQPQHF.

The genes are TRBV7-3 and TRBJ2-1, with 10 bases that match TRBD1. Germline V gene data show CDR1 as SGHTA and CDR2 as FQGTGA. The CDR3 spans 15 residues. With V trimmed by 5 bases and J by 4 bases, 5 bases remained unmatched. This chain's CDR3 is CASSRDRGPYNEQFF. Written as DNA, the CDR3 is TGTGCCAGCAGCCGAGACAGGGGGCCGTACAATGAGCAGTTCTTC.

The chain is built from TRBV6-5 and TRBJ1-4; D is ambiguous. Germline V gene lookup returns CDR1 MNHEY and CDR2 SVGAGI. The CDR3 has 15 amino acids. Trimming shortened V by 5 bases and J by 7 bases, and 17 bases separated the two germline ends. The CDR3 DNA reads TGTGCCAGCAGTCGCCTCGGAGCCCTGGCTGAAAAACTGTTTTTT. Translated, it gives CASSRLGALAEKLFF.

CDR3 nucleotide sequence: TGTGCCACCAGCAGTGGCGGTTCCAAGGGGTATGGCTACACCTTC. Protein sequence: CATSSGGSKGYGYTF. V gene TRBV15 combines with J gene TRBJ1-2, with D maybe TRBD1 (5 bases). V was trimmed by 3 bases and J by 5 bases, leaving 16 bases between them. This CDR3 contains 15 residues. Germline V gene data show CDR1 as LNHNV and CDR2 as YYDKDF (reference sequence).

The chain recombines TRBV2 with TRBJ1-1; no clear D. The CDR3 is 14 residues long. The V gene's germline CDR1 is SNHLY and CDR2 FYNNEI. The germline V and J ends were trimmed by 1 base and 11 bases, with 17 bases remaining between them. CDR3 DNA sequence: TGTGCCAGCAGTGAAGGGGTAGAATTAAGGGAGGCTTTCTTT. This translates into CASSEGVELREAFF.

This clone was detected once. The rearrangement links TRBV5-1 to TRBJ1-6; D is uncertain. The CDR3 has 14 residues. CDR1 and CDR2 (germline): SGHRS, YFSETQ. V lost 4 bases and J 0 bases, leaving 5 bases between the germline ends. The chain's CDR3 is CASSVSSYNSPLHF. As DNA, the CDR3 is TGCGCCAGCAGCGTTAGCTCCTATAATTCACCCCTCCACTTT.

Only one count was recorded for this clone. CDR3 DNA sequence: TGTGCCAGCAGCTCGGGACTAGCGAGTAGCACAGATACGCAGTATTTT. Its protein product is CASSSGLASSTDTQYF. The rearrangement joins TRBV5-4 to TRBJ2-3; 10 bases fit TRBD2. The germline CDR1 and CDR2 sequences are SGHNT and YYREEE (reference sequence). Trimming at V came to 3 bases and at J to 0 bases, leaving 4 bases not matched to a gene. This CDR3 region has 16 residues.

In DNA, the CDR3 is TGTGCCAGCGGTAAACTCGTTGATCGAGACGAGCAGTACTTC. Translated, it gives CASGKLVDRDEQYF. The chain joins TRBV2 to TRBJ2-7, with D uncertain. This CDR3 spans 14 amino acids. Germline CDR1 is SNHLY and CDR2 is FYNNEI. V gave up 8 bases and J gave up 5 bases, with 19 bases separating them.

As DNA, the CDR3 is TGTGCCAGCAGTGAAGAGAGGATAAGCTCCTACGAGCAGTACTTC. This encodes CASSEERISSYEQYF. The chain recombines TRBV2 with TRBJ2-7; no firm D call. Germline V gene data show CDR1 as SNHLY and CDR2 as FYNNEI. Trimming pared 1 base from V and 0 bases from J, leaving 10 bases between. There are 15 residues in the CDR3.

This clone showed up just a few times. The chain joins TRBV28 to TRBJ1-3; D ambiguous. Per the germline V gene, CDR1 is MDHEN and CDR2 is SYDVKM. The CDR3 loop spans 12 amino acids. V was clipped by 4 bases and J by 6 bases, with 7 bases between them. The CDR3 DNA reads as TGTGCCAGCAGTTCATCGGTAAACACCATATATTTT. This translates into CASSSSVNTIYF.

The rearrangement joins TRBV7-2 to TRBJ2-3; 10 bases are shared with TRBD2. The ends lost 4 bases at V and 8 bases at J; junction bases unmatched: 6. The CDR3 has 14 amino acids. The germline gives CDR1 SGHTA, CDR2 FQGNSA. This chain's CDR3 is CASSSGLAIGTQYF. The DNA of the CDR3 is TGTGCCAGCAGCTCGGGACTAGCGATAGGTACGCAGTATTTT.